Below, 12 T cell receptor beta chains from the same sample are listed, as sequenced in a study of T cell changes during pregnancy in multiple sclerosis. Produced via immunoSEQ multiplex PCR; TCRdb's table is partial and in-frame only. This sample carries approximately 130,000 clones, roughly 95% of them seen once, and the ten largest clones take 0.44%. The input for sequencing was peripheral blood, taken after pregnancy. The receptors here all came from a female donor with multiple sclerosis, enrolled in a pregnancy study.

This CDR3 is CASSLGTATEAFF. Written as DNA, the CDR3 is TGTGCCAGCAGCTTAGGGACAGCCACTGAAGCTTTCTTT. This chain links TRBV5-6 with TRBJ1-1; 7 positions match TRBD1. The CDR3 consists of 13 residues. The V and J ends lost 2 bases and 4 bases, in that order; junction bases with no gene match: 2. CDR1 SGHDT and CDR2 YYEEEE come from the germline V gene.

In its sample, this clone was seen once. V is TRBV5-1 and J is TRBJ2-5; perhaps TRBD2 as D (5 bases). The CDR3 loop spans 14 amino acids. Germline V gene data show CDR1 as SGHRS and CDR2 as YFSETQ. The V end lost 4 bases, the J end lost 1 base, and 11 bases lay between the germline ends. CDR3 protein: CASSTLVGQETQYF. The CDR3 DNA reads TGCGCCAGCAGCACACTAGTCGGCCAAGAGACCCAGTACTTC.

This clone was seen once. The chain combines TRBV7-2 with TRBJ2-1; no clear D gene. The CDR3 runs 17 residues. V gave up 5 bases and J gave up 2 bases, with 19 bases separating them. Germline V gene lookup returns CDR1 SGHTA and CDR2 FQGNSA. The CDR3 sequence: CASSPQVLGGAYNEQFF. The CDR3 region has the DNA TGTGCCAGCAGCCCACAAGTCCTTGGCGGTGCCTACAATGAGCAGTTCTTC.

The genes are TRBV5-6 and TRBJ2-7; 10 positions match TRBD2. The CDR3 sequence is 16 residues long. The germline V gene has CDR1 SGHDT and CDR2 YYEEEE. V lost 4 bases and J lost 4; bases outside the gene matches: 11. The CDR3 coding sequence is TGTGCCAGCAGCCCCGGGGGTAGCGGGAGGTCTTACGAGCAGTACTTC. This encodes CASSPGGSGRSYEQYF.

The V and J genes are TRBV2 and TRBJ2-7; 11 positions agree with TRBD2. J was trimmed by 4 bases and V by 5 bases; bases with no gene match: 4. Germline-derived CDR1 and CDR2 are SNHLY and FYNNEI. This CDR3 is 14 amino acids long. The CDR3 here is CASSTSGSLYEQYF. CDR3 DNA sequence: TGTGCCAGCAGTACTAGCGGGAGTCTTTACGAGCAGTACTTC.

The gene calls are TRBV27 and TRBJ1-2; D perhaps matches TRBD1 (5 bases). The germline V gene encodes CDR1 MNHEY and CDR2 SMNVEV (reference sequence). The ends were cut back, 4 bases at V and 4 bases at J, with 16 bases in the middle. This CDR3 region has 15 residues. The CDR3 nucleotides are TGTGCCAGCAGTTCCAACTCCCTCGGGGGCTATGGCTACACCTTC. Residues: CASSSNSLGGYGYTF.

The chain employs TRBV12-5 and TRBJ2-3; TRBD2 matches 8 bases. The trim removed 7 bases at V and 3 bases at J, leaving 6 bases unmatched. Looked up from germline, CDR1 is LGHNT and CDR2 is FRNRAP. This CDR3 comprises 14 residues. CDR3 residues: CASALGGRTDTQYF. The CDR3 DNA follows: TGTGCTAGTGCCCTGGGCGGGAGGACAGATACGCAGTATTTT.

The chain carries TRBV6-1 and TRBJ1-5; D is unresolved. The V gene lost 1 base and the J gene lost 12 bases, with 16 bases spanning the gap. CDR1 and CDR2 from the germline V gene are MNHNS and SASEGT. This CDR3 spans 14 amino acids. CDR3 residues: CASSEGRVTGFQHF. In DNA form, the CDR3 reads TGTGCCAGCAGTGAAGGTCGAGTTACCGGGTTCCAGCATTTT.

This chain uses TRBV27 with TRBJ2-3; 14 bases fit TRBD2. The trim removed 4 bases at V and 6 bases at J, leaving 3 bases unmatched. The CDR3 runs to 15 residues. CDR1 is MNHEY and CDR2 is SMNVEV in the germline V gene (reference sequence). The chain's CDR3 is CASSSTSGRGDTQYF. The CDR3 DNA reads TGTGCCAGCAGTTCGACTAGCGGGAGGGGGGATACGCAGTATTTT.

This chain joins TRBV4-2 and TRBJ1-2; 7 positions match TRBD1. Per germline, CDR1 LGHNA and CDR2 YNFKEQ. This CDR3 has 16 amino acids. J gave up 2 bases and V 0 bases, and 6 bases lay outside the gene matches. The CDR3 sequence: CASSQEGGLINYGYTF. In DNA form, the CDR3 reads TGTGCCAGCAGCCAAGAAGGGGGCCTTATCAACTATGGCTACACCTTC.

The chain is built from TRBV6-5 and TRBJ2-7, with 10 bases that match TRBD1. Germline V gene lookup returns CDR1 MNHEY and CDR2 SVGAGI. This CDR3 contains 15 residues. The V gene end was trimmed by 4 bases and the J gene end by 2 bases; junction bases not matched to a gene: 5. The CDR3, as DNA: TGTGCCAGCAGTTCCTCCGGGACAGGGGCCTACGAGCAGTACTTC. Protein product: CASSSSGTGAYEQYF.

The genes are TRBV6-5 and TRBJ1-2; 9 nucleotides line up with TRBD1. The J segment lost 4 bases and the V segment lost 2 bases, leaving 5 bases of the junction unmatched. CDR1 is MNHEY and CDR2 is SVGAGI in the germline V gene. The CDR3 has 15 residues. CDR3 region: CASSYGTGSGYGYTF. The DNA of the CDR3 is TGTGCCAGCAGTTACGGGACAGGGTCGGGCTATGGCTACACCTTC.